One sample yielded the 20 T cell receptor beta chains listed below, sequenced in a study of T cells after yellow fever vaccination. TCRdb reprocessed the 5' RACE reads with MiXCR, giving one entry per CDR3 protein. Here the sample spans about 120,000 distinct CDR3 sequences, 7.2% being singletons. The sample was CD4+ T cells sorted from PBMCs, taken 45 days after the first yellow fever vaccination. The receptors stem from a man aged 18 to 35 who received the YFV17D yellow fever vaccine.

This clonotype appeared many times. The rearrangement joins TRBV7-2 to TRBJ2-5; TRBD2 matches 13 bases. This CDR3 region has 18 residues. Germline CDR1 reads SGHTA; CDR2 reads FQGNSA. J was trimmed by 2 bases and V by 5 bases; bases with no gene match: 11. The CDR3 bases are TGTGCCAGCAGCCCGGGCGCCACTAGCGGGGGGGGACAAGAGACCCAGTACTTC. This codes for CASSPGATSGGGQETQYF. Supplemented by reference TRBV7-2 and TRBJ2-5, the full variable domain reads GAGVSQSPSNKVTEKGKDVELRCDPISGHTALYWYRQSLGQGLEFLIYFQGNSAPDKSGLPSDRFSAERTGGSVSTLTIQRTQQEDSAVYLCASSPGATSGGGQETQYFGPGTRLLVL.

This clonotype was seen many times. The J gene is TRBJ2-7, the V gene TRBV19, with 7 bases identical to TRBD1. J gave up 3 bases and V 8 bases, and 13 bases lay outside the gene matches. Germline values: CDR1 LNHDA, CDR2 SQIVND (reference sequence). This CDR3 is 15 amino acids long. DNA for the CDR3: TGTGCCAGTGCCAATGTCGGGACAGATTACTACGAGCAGTACTTC. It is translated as CASANVGTDYYEQYF.

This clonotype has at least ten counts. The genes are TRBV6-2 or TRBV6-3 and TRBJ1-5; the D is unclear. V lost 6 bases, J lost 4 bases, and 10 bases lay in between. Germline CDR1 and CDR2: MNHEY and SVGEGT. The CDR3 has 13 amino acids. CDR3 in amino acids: CASSLMMNQPQHF. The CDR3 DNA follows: TGTGCCAGCAGCCTCATGATGAATCAGCCCCAGCATTTT.

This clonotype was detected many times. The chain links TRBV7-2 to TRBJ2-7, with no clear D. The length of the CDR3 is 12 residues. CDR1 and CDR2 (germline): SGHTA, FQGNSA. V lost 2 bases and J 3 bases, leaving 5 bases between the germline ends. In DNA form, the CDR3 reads TGTGCCAGCAGCTTAAACCTCTACGAGCAGTACTTC. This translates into CASSLNLYEQYF.

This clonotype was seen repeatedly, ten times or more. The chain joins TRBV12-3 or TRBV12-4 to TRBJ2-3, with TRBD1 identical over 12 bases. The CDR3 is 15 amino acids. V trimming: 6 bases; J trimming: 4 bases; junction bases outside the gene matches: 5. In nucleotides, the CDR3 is TGTGCCAGCAGGGGACAGGGGGCAATCGCAGATACGCAGTATTTT. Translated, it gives CASRGQGAIADTQYF.

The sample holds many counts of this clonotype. CDR3 sequence reads: CASSLRDRANYGYTF. The CDR3, as DNA: TGTGCCAGCAGCTTGCGGGACAGGGCTAACTATGGCTACACCTTC. This chain connects TRBV5-5 to TRBJ1-2; 9 nucleotides match TRBD1. The CDR3 sequence is 15 residues long. V gave up 1 base and J gave up 0 bases; unmatched junction bases: 1. The germline V gene encodes CDR1 SGHKS and CDR2 YYEKEE (reference sequence).

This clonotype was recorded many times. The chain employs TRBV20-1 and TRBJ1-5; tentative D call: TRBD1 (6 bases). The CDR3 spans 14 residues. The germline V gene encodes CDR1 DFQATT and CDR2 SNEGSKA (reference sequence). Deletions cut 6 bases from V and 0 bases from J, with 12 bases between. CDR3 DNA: TGCAGTGCGCTTAACAGGGATAGCAATCAGCCCCAGCATTTT. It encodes CSALNRDSNQPQHF.

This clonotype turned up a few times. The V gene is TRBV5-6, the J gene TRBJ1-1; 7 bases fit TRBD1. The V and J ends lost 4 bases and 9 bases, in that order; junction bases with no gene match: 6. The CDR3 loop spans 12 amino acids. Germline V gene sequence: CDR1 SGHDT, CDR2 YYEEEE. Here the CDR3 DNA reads TGTGCCAGCAGCGTCGGGGACAGAAAAGCTTTCTTT. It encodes CASSVGDRKAFF.

The CDR3 DNA reads TGTGCCAGCAGTTTTGGGCAGGGTGACAATCAGCCCCAGCATTTT. Protein sequence: CASSFGQGDNQPQHF. V gene TRBV12-3 or TRBV12-4 combines with J gene TRBJ1-5, with D tentatively TRBD1 (5 bases). V shed 3 bases and J shed 3 bases, with 12 bases lying between them. The CDR3 contains 15 residues.

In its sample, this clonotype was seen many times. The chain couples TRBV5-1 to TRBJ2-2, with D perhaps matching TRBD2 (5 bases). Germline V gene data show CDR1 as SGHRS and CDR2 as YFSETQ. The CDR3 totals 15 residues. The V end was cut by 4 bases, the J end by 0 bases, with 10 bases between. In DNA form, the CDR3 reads TGCGCCAGCAGCCCGGGGTGGCCGAACACCGGGGAGCTGTTTTTT. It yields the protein CASSPGWPNTGELFF.

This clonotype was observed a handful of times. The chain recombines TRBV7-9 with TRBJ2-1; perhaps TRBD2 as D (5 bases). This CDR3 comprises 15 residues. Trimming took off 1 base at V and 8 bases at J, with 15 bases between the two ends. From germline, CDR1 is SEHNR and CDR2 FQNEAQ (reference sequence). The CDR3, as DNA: TGTGCCAGCAGCTTAGGTTTTCCGAGACTACATGAGCAGTTCTTC. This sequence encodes CASSLGFPRLHEQFF.

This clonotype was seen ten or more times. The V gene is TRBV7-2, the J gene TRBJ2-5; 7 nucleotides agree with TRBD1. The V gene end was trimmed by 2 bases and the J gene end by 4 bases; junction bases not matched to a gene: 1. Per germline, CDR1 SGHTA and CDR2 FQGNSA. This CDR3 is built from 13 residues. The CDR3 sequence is CASSLSGGETQYF. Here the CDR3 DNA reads TGTGCCAGCAGCTTATCAGGGGGAGAGACCCAGTACTTC.

This CDR3 reads CASSLVLIGGGLQETQYF. CDR3 coding DNA: TGTGCCAGCAGCTTAGTTTTGATCGGCGGGGGCCTCCAAGAGACCCAGTACTTC. This chain uses TRBV11-2 with TRBJ2-5; possible D gene TRBD2, 7 bases. The V end lost 1 base, the J end lost 1 base, and 19 bases lay between the germline ends. The germline V gene encodes CDR1 SGHAT and CDR2 FQNNGV. There are 18 residues in the CDR3.

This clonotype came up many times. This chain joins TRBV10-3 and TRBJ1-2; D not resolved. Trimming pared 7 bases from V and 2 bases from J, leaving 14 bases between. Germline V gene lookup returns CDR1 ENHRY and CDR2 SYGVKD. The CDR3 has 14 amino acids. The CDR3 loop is CAINPDGSNYGYTF. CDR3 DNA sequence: TGTGCCATCAACCCCGACGGATCCAACTATGGCTACACCTTC.

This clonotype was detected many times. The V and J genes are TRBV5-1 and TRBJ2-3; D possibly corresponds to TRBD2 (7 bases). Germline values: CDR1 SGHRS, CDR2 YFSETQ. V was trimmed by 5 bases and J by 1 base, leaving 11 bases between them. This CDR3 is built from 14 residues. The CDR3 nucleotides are TGCGCCAGCAGGGGGGCGGGGGGCACAGATACGCAGTATTTT. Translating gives CASRGAGGTDTQYF.

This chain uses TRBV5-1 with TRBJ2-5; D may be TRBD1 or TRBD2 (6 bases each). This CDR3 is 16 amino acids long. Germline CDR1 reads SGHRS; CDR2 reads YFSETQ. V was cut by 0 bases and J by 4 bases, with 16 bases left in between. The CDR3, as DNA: TGCGCCAGCAGCTTGGCCCGGGGGCGACGGGTAGAGACCCAGTACTTC. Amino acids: CASSLARGRRVETQYF.

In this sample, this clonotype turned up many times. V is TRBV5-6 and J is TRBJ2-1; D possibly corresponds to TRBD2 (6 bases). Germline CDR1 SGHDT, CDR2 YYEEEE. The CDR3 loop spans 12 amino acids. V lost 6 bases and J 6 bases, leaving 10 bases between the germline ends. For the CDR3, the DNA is TGTGCCAGCACCCGACTAGGCAATGAGCAGTTCTTC. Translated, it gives CASTRLGNEQFF.

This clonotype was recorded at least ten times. This chain's CDR3 is CASSFQGSSPLHF. The CDR3 DNA reads as TGTGCCAGCAGCTTCCAGGGGAGTTCACCCCTCCACTTT. V usage is TRBV5-4 and J usage is TRBJ1-6, with D possibly matching TRBD1 (6 bases). The CDR3 covers 13 residues. Germline V gene lookup returns CDR1 SGHNT and CDR2 YYREEE (reference sequence). V was pared by 2 bases and J by 9 bases, with 9 bases between.

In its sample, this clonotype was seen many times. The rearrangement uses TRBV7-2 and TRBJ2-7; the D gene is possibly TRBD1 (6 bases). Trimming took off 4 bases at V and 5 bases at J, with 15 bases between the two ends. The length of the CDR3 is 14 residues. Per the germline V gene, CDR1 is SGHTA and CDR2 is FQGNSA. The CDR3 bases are TGTGCCAGCAGCTACGAACAGGGAAGAGACGAGCAGTACTTC. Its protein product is CASSYEQGRDEQYF.

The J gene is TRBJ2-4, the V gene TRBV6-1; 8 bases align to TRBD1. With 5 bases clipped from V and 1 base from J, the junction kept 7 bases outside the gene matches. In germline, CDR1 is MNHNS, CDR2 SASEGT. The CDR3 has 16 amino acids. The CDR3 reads CASSPSQGAAKNIQYF. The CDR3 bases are TGTGCCAGCAGTCCCTCCCAGGGGGCTGCCAAAAACATTCAGTACTTC.